This T cell receptor beta chain emerged from a study of T cells in Graves' hyperthyroidism and ophthalmopathy. Study-wide findings and caveats: Ophthalmopathy stood apart from stable hyperthyroidism in a 13 V-J model. Blood also contained most expanded thyroid clonotypes above 0.001.

This clonotype was recorded a few times. Its antigen is not identified. Duration under 3 months, a NOSPECS grade of at least 4, and a Clinical Activity Score of at least 3 characterized the ophthalmopathy patients. The CDR3 regions of TCR beta were amplified from RNA transcripts. HTBI primers were used for first-round RT-PCR of the TCR CDR3. TCRdb re-analysed the multiplex PCR reads in MiXCR, keeping a single row per CDR3 protein. The top ten clones hold roughly 3.4% of a sample with hundreds of thousands of distinct CDR3 sequences, more than 15% of them seen once. Source material: blood. The clonotype was recovered from a woman aged 40-49 years with Graves' ophthalmopathy.

CDR3 residues: CASSLGAGGFSDTQYF. In DNA, the CDR3 is TGTGCCAGCAGCTTGGGGGCAGGGGGTTTCTCGGATACGCAGTATTTT. The chain links TRBV5-4 to TRBJ2-3, with TRBD1 identical over 7 bases. This CDR3 region has 16 residues. Trimming cost V 0 bases and J 6 bases; bases outside gene matches: 10. Germline lookup yields CDR1 SGHNT and CDR2 YYREEE (reference sequence).